These 23 T cell receptor beta chains share one sample of origin, sequenced in a study of glioma-infiltrating T cells. TCR alpha and beta CDR3 regions were amplified from RNA using iRepertoire nested multiplex PCR. TCRdb fed the multiplex PCR reads into MiXCR, producing one record per CDR3 protein. This sample has more than 95,000 distinct CDR3 sequences; 20% to 25% occur once, and the top ten carry roughly 15%. The sequenced sample consisted of glioma tissue, nonneoplastic brain tissue, or PBMCs (not recorded which). Source of these receptors: a human donor with low-grade glioma or glioblastoma, undergoing nonglioma brain surgery, or in good health (not recorded which).

In regard to this clonotype: It is likely a read error, because the conserved phenylalanine at the end of the CDR3 is missing. The chain couples TRBV28 to TRBJ2-3, with D perhaps assigned TRBD1 or TRBD2 (6 bases each). Germline CDR1 reads MDHEN; CDR2 reads SYDVKM. The CDR3 has 14 residues. The DNA of the CDR3 is TGTGCCTGCAGTCCCTATCCACAGGGAGGTACGCAGTATTTA. Amino acid sequence: CACSPYPQGGTQYL.

This clonotype was detected a few times. A much larger clone lies a single base off, so this may be a read error. The missing conserved phenylalanine or tryptophan at the end of this CDR3 makes a read error likely. The chain is built from TRBV27 and TRBJ2-1; a weak D match, TRBD2 (6 bases). V was trimmed by 9 bases and J by 9 bases, leaving 18 bases between them. CDR1 and CDR2 from the germline V gene are MNHEY and SMNVEV (reference sequence). The CDR3 loop spans 13 amino acids. The CDR3 here is CASQRVRNGEQFS. In DNA form, the CDR3 reads TGTGCCAGTCAGCGGGTAAGGAATGGTGAGCAGTTCTCC.

This clonotype was counted ten times or more. The V call is TRBV7-3, the J call TRBJ2-2, with TRBD1 matching 9 bases. The CDR3 has 16 residues. V lost 5 bases, J lost 5 bases, and 9 bases stayed unmatched. The germline V gene encodes CDR1 SGHTA and CDR2 FQGTGA. The CDR3 nucleotides read TGTGCCAGCAGCCGACCGGGACAGGGAAAAACCGGGGAGCTGTTTTTT. Translation gives CASSRPGQGKTGELFF.

The rearrangement uses TRBV29-1 and TRBJ2-7, with D perhaps matching TRBD1 or TRBD2 (6 bases each). V lost 3 bases and J lost 6, with 15 bases in between. Germline values: CDR1 SQVTM, CDR2 ANQGSEA. The CDR3 extends over 13 amino acids. CDR3 nucleotides: TGCAGCGTTGATAATTTGGGGGGCGGCGAGCAGTACTTC. It is translated as CSVDNLGGGEQYF.

This clonotype was seen many times. V gene TRBV7-2 combines with J gene TRBJ2-5; possibly TRBD1 for D (7 bases). Germline CDR1 SGHTA, CDR2 FQGNSA. V was cut by 8 bases and J by 1 base, with 11 bases left in between. This CDR3 has 13 amino acids. The CDR3 nucleotides read TGTGCCAGCGCGGGGACAGTCCAAGAGACCCAGTACTTC. It codes for CASAGTVQETQYF. The whole variable domain, filled in from reference TRBV7-2 and TRBJ2-5, reads GAGVSQSPSNKVTEKGKDVELRCDPISGHTALYWYRQSLGQGLEFLIYFQGNSAPDKSGLPSDRFSAERTGGSVSTLTIQRTQQEDSAVYLCASAGTVQETQYFGPGTRLLVL.

This chain links TRBV2 with TRBJ2-1, with D uncertain. Germline V lookup: CDR1 SNHLY, CDR2 FYNNEI. The length of the CDR3 is 14 residues. V was shortened by 9 bases and J by 0 bases, with 12 bases between the two germline ends. This CDR3 is CASIDPGSYNEQFF. The CDR3, as DNA: TGTGCCAGTATTGATCCGGGCTCCTACAATGAGCAGTTCTTC.

V is TRBV5-6 and J is TRBJ2-1; D is possibly TRBD2 (6 bases). This CDR3 spans 12 amino acids. Between the trimmed V and J ends, which lost 4 bases and 7 bases, there was a span of 9 bases. CDR1 is SGHDT and CDR2 is YYEEEE in the germline V gene. CDR3 sequence reads: CASSAGINEQFF. The CDR3 DNA reads as TGTGCCAGCAGCGCGGGAATTAATGAGCAGTTCTTC.

There are many counts of this clonotype. This chain links TRBV6-1 with TRBJ2-5; D ambiguous. V dropped 5 bases and J dropped 5 bases, with 6 bases sitting between them. This CDR3 comprises 11 residues. Germline V gene lookup returns CDR1 MNHNS and CDR2 SASEGT. The CDR3 nucleotides are TGTGCCAGCAGTCGAGTGGAGACCCAGTACTTC. This translates into CASSRVETQYF.

The genes are TRBV7-9 and TRBJ2-5; D possibly corresponds to TRBD2 (5 bases). Germline assignment: CDR1 SEHNR and CDR2 FQNEAQ (reference sequence). The CDR3 loop spans 14 amino acids. V gave up 2 bases and J gave up 2 bases, with 9 bases separating them. CDR3 sequence (DNA): TGTGCCAGCAGCTTATTCCGGGGACAAGAGACCCAGTACTTC. Translated, it gives CASSLFRGQETQYF.

The chain carries TRBV24-1 and TRBJ2-6, with D unresolved. The CDR3 has 15 amino acids. Germline V gene lookup returns CDR1 KGHDR and CDR2 SFDVKD. Trimming left V 3 bases short and J 3 bases short, with 8 bases between. The CDR3 sequence: CATSDTSVGANVLTF. Written as DNA, the CDR3 is TGTGCCACCAGTGATACTTCGGTTGGGGCCAACGTCCTGACTTTC.

This clonotype was seen at least ten times. The rearrangement uses TRBV7-6 and TRBJ1-5; D uncertain. The CDR3 is 15 amino acids. Germline V lookup: CDR1 SGHVS, CDR2 FNYEAQ. V was clipped by 5 bases and J by 1 base, with 12 bases between them. The CDR3 loop reads CASSLQSGSNQPQHF. In DNA form, the CDR3 reads TGTGCCAGCAGCCTACAGTCTGGCAGCAATCAGCCCCAGCATTTT.

In its sample, this clonotype was seen a few times. A read error may be the cause here, since a much bigger clone is one base away. J is TRBJ1-2 and V is TRBV28; unclear D gene. CDR1 and CDR2 from the germline V gene are MDHEN and SYDVKM. The CDR3 totals 14 residues. V was cut by 5 bases and J by 2 bases, with 12 bases left in between. The CDR3 nucleotides are TGTGCCAGCAGTGAGTTGACGGGGAACTATGGCTACACCTTC. Translation gives CASSELTGNYGYTF.

There are many counts of this clonotype. The chain uses TRBV6-1 and TRBJ1-5; D might be TRBD1 (6 bases). The germline V gene has CDR1 MNHNS and CDR2 SASEGT. V lost 7 bases and J lost 6, with 13 bases in between. This CDR3 region has 13 residues. CDR3 sequence: CASNTGSRQPQHF. CDR3 in DNA: TGTGCCAGCAACACAGGGTCACGTCAGCCCCAGCATTTT.

With regard to this clonotype: It may be a read error: a sequence one base away is much more abundant. The genes are TRBV12-3 or TRBV12-4 and TRBJ1-5; a weak D match, TRBD1 (5 bases). This CDR3 comprises 11 residues. Trimming removed 5 bases from V and 14 bases from J, with 13 bases in between. Here the CDR3 reads CASSDRVEEHF. The DNA for the CDR3 is TGTGCCAGCAGTGACAGAGTCGAAGAGCATTTT.

The table lists this clonotype with many counts. The V gene is TRBV5-5, the J gene TRBJ1-1; 7 positions match TRBD1. Germline V gives CDR1 SGHKS, CDR2 YYEKEE (reference sequence). This CDR3 is built from 14 residues. V was pared by 4 bases and J by 10 bases, with 13 bases of the junction left unmatched. The CDR3 reads CASSLGGARGSAFF. The CDR3 DNA reads as TGTGCCAGCAGCCTCGGAGGGGCCAGGGGGTCAGCTTTCTTT. The full variable domain, in which reference TRBV5-5 and TRBJ1-1 provide the parts outside the CDR3, is DAGVTQSPTHLIKTRGQQVTLRCSPISGHKSVSWYQQVLGQGPQFIFQYYEKEERGRGNFPDRFSARQFPNYSSELNVNALLLGDSALYLCASSLGGARGSAFFGQGTRLTVV.

The sample holds a few counts of this clonotype. A much larger clone is a single base away; this may be a read error. The V gene is TRBV7-8, the J gene TRBJ2-7; 10 bases line up with TRBD1. There are 15 residues in the CDR3. The V segment lost 8 bases and the J segment 3 bases; nucleotides outside the gene matches: 10. Germline CDR1 reads SGHVS; CDR2 reads FQNEAQ. Here the CDR3 reads CASRSEWDRGYEQYF. The CDR3 DNA reads TGTGCCAGCCGCTCCGAATGGGACAGGGGCTACGAGCAGTACTTC.

This sequence joins TRBV3-1 and TRBJ2-1, with D unresolved. The CDR3 sequence is 12 residues long. CDR1 and CDR2 (germline): LGHDT, YNNKEL (reference sequence). V lost 3 bases, J lost 6 bases, and 6 bases lay in between. CDR3 in DNA: TGTGCCAGCAGCCAGTCCGTCAATGAGCAGTTCTTC. It translates to CASSQSVNEQFF.

This clonotype was observed many times. The chain is built from TRBV6-2 or TRBV6-3 and TRBJ2-3; a possible D gene is TRBD2 (5 bases). V dropped 10 bases and J dropped 3 bases, with 14 bases sitting between them. CDR1 MNHEY and CDR2 SVGEGT come from the germline V gene. This CDR3 is built from 13 residues. The CDR3 region is CAIGEGTTDTQYF. The CDR3, as DNA: TGTGCCATCGGAGAGGGCACGACAGATACGCAGTATTTT.

This clonotype occurred a few times. The chain has TRBV25-1 and TRBJ1-5; D remains unclear. In germline, CDR1 is MGHDK, CDR2 SYGVNS. The CDR3 runs to 16 residues. The V end was cut by 1 base, the J end by 0 bases, with 10 bases between. DNA for the CDR3: TGTGCCAGCAGTGAATCGGGTTGTCTTAGCAATCAGCCCCAGCATTTT. This translates into CASSESGCLSNQPQHF.

This clonotype was counted ten times or more. The chain has TRBV19 and TRBJ2-7, with D perhaps being TRBD1 or TRBD2 (6 bases each). Trimming took off 6 bases at V and 2 bases at J, with 14 bases between the two ends. The CDR3 is 14 amino acids. Germline loops: CDR1 LNHDA, CDR2 SQIVND (reference sequence). The CDR3 loop reads CASSLQGGAYEQYF. CDR3 sequence (DNA): TGTGCCAGTAGCCTACAGGGAGGAGCCTACGAGCAGTACTTC.

The table lists this clonotype with many counts. The chain uses TRBV11-2 and TRBJ2-7; the match to TRBD2 covers 11 bases. Trimming at V came to 6 bases and at J to 6 bases, leaving 10 bases not matched to a gene. This CDR3 has 15 residues. Germline values: CDR1 SGHAT, CDR2 FQNNGV. The chain's CDR3 is CASRSLAGVGSEQYF. The CDR3 DNA sequence: TGTGCCAGCAGGTCACTAGCGGGAGTAGGTTCCGAGCAGTACTTC.

This clonotype was counted ten times or more. The rearrangement links TRBV28 to TRBJ1-5; D is possibly TRBD1 (6 bases). The CDR3 contains 15 residues. In germline, CDR1 is MDHEN, CDR2 SYDVKM. The V gene lost 4 bases and the J gene lost 0 bases, with 10 bases spanning the gap. The CDR3 sequence: CASSSDRHSNQPQHF. DNA of the CDR3: TGTGCCAGCAGTTCCGACAGGCATAGCAATCAGCCCCAGCATTTT.

This clonotype was seen only a few times. The V gene is TRBV12-3 or TRBV12-4, the J gene TRBJ2-7; either TRBD1 or TRBD2 may fit D (6 bases each). Trimming took 8 bases from V and 3 from J, leaving 17 bases between them. This CDR3 spans 14 amino acids. The CDR3 sequence: CASFPRLGGYEQYF. CDR3 nucleotide sequence: TGTGCCAGCTTCCCCCGACTAGGGGGCTACGAGCAGTACTTC.